One T cell receptor beta chain is described in this entry. The data stem from a study of blood T cell repertoires in COVID-19. Study summary: Specimens from acute and convalescent COVID-19 originated in the United States, Italy and Spain. PBMCs, B-cell-depleted T cells, or T cells provided the cDNA or gDNA that made up the material.

Study processing details: For nucleated cells, counts were estimated from reference gene primer amplification. Measured with immunoSEQ multiplex PCR; TCRdb has only the in-frame clones, and not every one. V and J calls and clone size are copied from that table; D and trimming were computed from the DNA. The sample includes 300,000 to 350,000 clones, approximately 88% of them seen just once. CDR3 length: 15 residues. CDR1 and CDR2 (germline): LGHNT, FRNRAP. The trim removed 6 bases at V and 5 bases at J, leaving 9 bases unmatched. The sample comprised PBMCs or T cells enriched from blood (not recorded which). The J gene is TRBJ2-5, the V gene TRBV12-5; the match to TRBD1 covers 10 bases. This TCR derives from a man younger than 40 who had recovered from COVID-19. The chain's CDR3 is CASGVGTGVVETQYF. CDR3 nucleotides: TGTGCTAGTGGGGTCGGGACAGGGGTGGTGGAGACCCAGTACTTC.